A selection of T cell receptor beta chains follows, all from one sample in a study of cytomegalovirus exposure and HLA in healthy donors. The protocol was immunoSEQ multiplex PCR, while the TCRdb copy is restricted to in-frame clones and leaves out a portion. The sample's table shows around 35,000 clones. Input material: PBMCs. All receptors come from a woman aged 40 to 55 in good health and CMV-seropositive. The CDR3 runs from the conserved cysteine through the conserved F or W. Each record gives: V gene, clone size, CDR3 length, D gene, J gene, CDR3 DNA, CDR3 protein. D genes are given only for firm matches. Rows may omit the clone size; those that give it use once, few, many or a size class.

TRBV5-1	.	15	TRBD2	TRBJ2-3	TGCGCCAGCATGCTAGGGACTAGCGTTTCAGATACGCAGTATTTT	CASMLGTSVSDTQYF
TRBV29-1	.	14	.	TRBJ2-7	TGCAGCGTTGAGAAGACTGGGAGCTCCTACGAGCAGTACTTC	CSVEKTGSSYEQYF
TRBV28	.	14	.	TRBJ1-5	TGTGCCAGCAGCCCGCACGGGGGAAATCAGCCCCAGCATTTT	CASSPHGGNQPQHF
TRBV2	.	12	.	TRBJ2-7	TGTGCCAGCAGTGAAGGGGACACCGAGCAGTACTTC	CASSEGDTEQYF
TRBV6-5	.	15	TRBD1	TRBJ2-1	TGTGCCAGCGTGGACAGGGACAACCCGGGCAATGAGCAGTTCTTC	CASVDRDNPGNEQFF
TRBV6-6	.	10	.	TRBJ1-6	TGTGCCGGGGGGTTATCACCCCTCCACTTT	CAGGLSPLHF
TRBV7-9	.	15	TRBD1	TRBJ2-5	TGTGCCAGCAGCTTAGTTGGAACAGGGGAAGAGACCCAGTACTTC	CASSLVGTGEETQYF
TRBV7-2	.	19	TRBD2	TRBJ2-1	TGTGCCAGCAGCTTAGAGACCACCCCGGGACTAGCGATATACAATGAGCAGTTCTTC	CASSLETTPGLAIYNEQFF
TRBV19	.	15	.	TRBJ2-7	TGTGCCAGTAGTATAGCCACAGGGACCGACTACGAGCAGTACTTC	CASSIATGTDYEQYF
TRBV18	.	17	.	TRBJ2-4	TGTGCCAGCTCACCAACCCCCCGGGACAACGCCAAAAACATTCAGTACTTC	CASSPTPRDNAKNIQYF
TRBV7-6	.	15	TRBD2	TRBJ2-7	TGTGCCAGCAGCTTCTCTAGCGGGAGTTTCTACGAGCAGTACTTC	CASSFSSGSFYEQYF
TRBV27	.	14	TRBD1	TRBJ2-7	TGTGCCAGCAGTCTCAGACAGGGATCCTACGAGCAGTACTTC	CASSLRQGSYEQYF
TRBV7-2	.	15	.	TRBJ2-7	TGTGCCAGCAGCTCACTAGGTCCTTACGCCTACGAGCAGTACTTC	CASSSLGPYAYEQYF
TRBV4-2	.	13	TRBD1	TRBJ1-6	TGTGCCAGCAGAACAGGGGACAATTCACCCCTCCACTTT	CASRTGDNSPLHF
TRBV7-9	.	15	.	TRBJ2-6	TGTGCCAGCAGCGGAGGCCTCCGAGCGGCCAACGTCCTGACTTTC	CASSGGLRAANVLTF
TRBV19	.	14	.	TRBJ2-2	TGTGCCAGTAGAGTCCTACTGAACACCGGGGAGCTGTTTTTT	CASRVLLNTGELFF
TRBV5-6	.	16	TRBD2	TRBJ2-5	TGTGCCAGCAGCCTGGTTAGCGGGAGCAGAGGAGAGACCCAGTACTTC	CASSLVSGSRGETQYF
TRBV5-4	.	15	.	TRBJ2-2	TGTGCCAGCAGCTTCGGGACACCGAACACCGGGGAGCTGTTTTTT	CASSFGTPNTGELFF
TRBV18	.	15	TRBD1	TRBJ1-1	TGTGCCAGCTCAGTTATCGGACAGGGCGACACTGAAGCTTTCTTT	CASSVIGQGDTEAFF
TRBV18	.	16	TRBD1	TRBJ2-7	TGTGCCAGCTCACCAAAGACCGGGACAGCTTCCCTCGAGCAGTACTTC	CASSPKTGTASLEQYF
TRBV4-3	.	14	TRBD1	TRBJ2-7	TGCGCCAGCAGCCAAGATGGGACAGGGTGGGAGCAGTACTTC	CASSQDGTGWEQYF
TRBV5-4	.	17	TRBD1	TRBJ2-7	TGTGCCAGCAGCGTGGGAGCAGGGGGCTTTGGGACCTACGAGCAGTACTTC	CASSVGAGGFGTYEQYF
TRBV2	.	20	.	TRBJ2-1	TGTGCCAGCAGAGAGGGACTTACTATGTTCGGGACAGACAACTACAATGAGCAGTTCTTC	CASREGLTMFGTDNYNEQFF
TRBV19	.	14	TRBD1	TRBJ1-2	TGTGCCAGTAATACAGGGGATTTGAACTATGGCTACACCTTC	CASNTGDLNYGYTF
TRBV6-1	.	15	.	TRBJ2-5	TGTGCCAGCAGTGAATTGTTTTCAGAAAAAGAGACCCAGTACTTC	CASSELFSEKETQYF
TRBV27	.	19	TRBD1	TRBJ1-2	TGTGCCACCCTTTTAAACCCGGACAGGGGCAAGGGGGGGGCCTATGGCTACACCTTC	CATLLNPDRGKGGAYGYTF
TRBV19	.	15	.	TRBJ2-2	TGTGCCAGTAATCGCGGCACGGGTATTACCGGGGAGCTGTTTTTT	CASNRGTGITGELFF
TRBV5-1	.	14	TRBD1	TRBJ1-5	TGCGCCAGCAGCTTGGAGGGACAGGGTCAGCCCCAGCATTTT	CASSLEGQGQPQHF
TRBV4-2	.	22	TRBD2	TRBJ2-6	TGTGCCAGCAGCCAAGTTTTTCGGACTAGCGGGGGGATTAACTCTGGGGCCAACGTCCTGACTTTC	CASSQVFRTSGGINSGANVLTF
TRBV30	.	13	TRBD1	TRBJ2-7	TGTGCCTGGAGTGGGGACAGGGGGAAGGAGCAGTACTTC	CAWSGDRGKEQYF
TRBV5-8	.	12	TRBD1	TRBJ1-1	TGTGCCAGCAGCTTAGGACAGGGACGAGCTTTCTTT	CASSLGQGRAFF
TRBV28	.	15	TRBD1	TRBJ1-2	TGTGCCATCCTCCGGGACAGGGGGTCCGGCTATGGCTACACCTTC	CAILRDRGSGYGYTF
TRBV27	.	15	.	TRBJ1-2	TGTGCCAGCAGTATATACCCACAGGGAACCTATGGCTACACCTTC	CASSIYPQGTYGYTF
TRBV10-3	medium-sized	14	.	TRBJ1-1	TGTGCCATCAGTGTGGGGAGACCGAACACTGAAGCTTTCTTT	CAISVGRPNTEAFF
TRBV14	.	16	TRBD1	TRBJ1-1	TGTGCCAGCAGCCAATGGAATAGGGGGCTTAACACTGAAGCTTTCTTT	CASSQWNRGLNTEAFF
TRBV5-1	.	15	TRBD2	TRBJ2-1	TGCGCCAGCAGCTTTGAGACTAGCAGCTACAATGAGCAGTTCTTC	CASSFETSSYNEQFF
TRBV10-3	.	16	TRBD1	TRBJ1-4	TGTGCCATCAGTGAGTCGTATGACAGGGGCCTCAAGAAACTGTTTTTT	CAISESYDRGLKKLFF
TRBV6-1	.	13	.	TRBJ2-1	TGTGCCAGCAGTGAATATGTAGGTCTAGCGCAGTTCTTC	CASSEYVGLAQFF
TRBV27	.	14	TRBD1	TRBJ1-2	TGTGCCAGCAGAGGGACAGGGGGCTACTATGGCTACACCTTC	CASRGTGGYYGYTF
TRBV29-1	.	13	.	TRBJ1-4	TGCAGCGGTGTTCTAGCTGCGAATGAAAAACTGTTTTTT	CSGVLAANEKLFF
TRBV5-4	.	15	TRBD2	TRBJ2-5	TGTGCCAGCAGCTTCCTTAGCGCCGGGGGGGAGACCCAGTACTTC	CASSFLSAGGETQYF
TRBV5-8	.	15	.	TRBJ1-2	TGTGCCAGCAGCCAAGGGGAGGGGATTAACTATGGCTACACCTTC	CASSQGEGINYGYTF
TRBV2	.	13	.	TRBJ2-5	TGTGCCAGCGGGGGGGCATTCCAAGAGACCCAGTACTTC	CASGGAFQETQYF
TRBV6-5	.	12	.	TRBJ1-1	TGTGCCAGCCGAAAGGGGTGGACTGAAGCTTTCTTT	CASRKGWTEAFF
TRBV5-4	.	12	.	TRBJ2-7	TGTGCCAGCAGCATGGACTCATACGAGCAGTACTTC	CASSMDSYEQYF
TRBV19	.	16	.	TRBJ1-4	TGTGCCAGTAGTGGTCGTGGCAGAACCGATAATGAAAAACTGTTTTTT	CASSGRGRTDNEKLFF
TRBV7-2	.	17	TRBD2	TRBJ2-3	TGTGCCAGCAGCTCGGGACTAGCGGGAGGGCCGGGAGATACGCAGTATTTT	CASSSGLAGGPGDTQYF
TRBV5-1	.	17	TRBD1	TRBJ1-4	TGCGCCAGCAGCGAGCGGACAGGGGGCGCAAATAATGAAAAACTGTTTTTT	CASSERTGGANNEKLFF
TRBV5-1	.	14	TRBD1	TRBJ2-4	TGCGCCAGCAGCTCCGGGACAGGGGGAAGCATTCAGTACTTC	CASSSGTGGSIQYF
TRBV2	.	16	.	TRBJ1-6	TGTGCCAGCAGTGAAGCGCTACAGCTGATCAATTCACCCCTCCACTTT	CASSEALQLINSPLHF